The present T cell receptor beta chain was sequenced within a study of T cells in tumors after PD-1 blockade. Study in general: Prior checkpoint blockade, systemic immunosuppressant use, or anti-cancer therapy within 4 weeks excluded patients. Patients received pembrolizumab 200 mg every 3 weeks or cemiplimab 350 mg every 2 weeks. A subset received ongoing vismodegib 150 mg daily alongside anti-PD-1 therapy.

The germline CDR1 and CDR2 sequences are MNHEY and SMNVEV (reference sequence). This CDR3 contains 17 residues. With V trimmed by 1 base and J by 1 base, 7 bases remained unmatched. The method was immunoSEQ multiplex PCR; TCRdb's version includes in-frame clones alone and lacks a portion of them. The sample consists of roughly 35,000 clones, around 73% of them appearing once. Template: tumor biopsy or peripheral blood genomic DNA, roughly 550-6,004 ng per sample. The receptor's source is a human donor with basal cell carcinoma. This chain connects TRBV27 to TRBJ2-5, with 9 bases identical to TRBD2. This specimen consisted of PBMCs, obtained after anti-PD-1 treatment. CDR3 nucleotide sequence: TGTGCCAGCAGTTTATTGAAGCGGGGGGTTACCCAAGAGACCCAGTACTTC. Its translation: CASSLLKRGVTQETQYF.